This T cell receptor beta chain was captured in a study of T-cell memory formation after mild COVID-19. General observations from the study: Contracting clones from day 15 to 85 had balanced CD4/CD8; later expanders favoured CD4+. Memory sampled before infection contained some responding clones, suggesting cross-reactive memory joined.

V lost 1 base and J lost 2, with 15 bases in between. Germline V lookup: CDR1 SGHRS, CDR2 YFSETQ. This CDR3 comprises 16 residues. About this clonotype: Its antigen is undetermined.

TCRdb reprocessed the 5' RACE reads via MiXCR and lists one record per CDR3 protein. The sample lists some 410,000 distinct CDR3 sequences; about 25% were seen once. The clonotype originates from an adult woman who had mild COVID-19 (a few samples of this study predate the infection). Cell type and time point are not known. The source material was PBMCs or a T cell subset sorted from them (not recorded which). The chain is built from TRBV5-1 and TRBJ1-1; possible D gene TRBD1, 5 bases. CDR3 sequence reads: CASSLMGGTRNTEAFF. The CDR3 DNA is TGCGCCAGCAGCTTGATGGGGGGAACCCGAAACACTGAAGCTTTCTTT.